This note documents a single TCR beta chain sequence. According to the study, TCR beta libraries were built with iRepertoire HTBI primers and CDR3-region Arm-PCR. TCRdb ran MiXCR on the multiplex PCR reads and lists one entry per CDR3 protein. The sample holds around 420,000 distinct CDR3 sequences, approximately 15% seen once. The sample belongs to a study of regulatory T cells in long-lasting Graves disease. As to time point: newly diagnosed GD, antithyroid drugs for less than 3 months. PBMC RNA served as the TCR library source. V dropped 9 bases and J dropped 2; count of bases not matched to a gene: 5. Germline loops: CDR1 SNHLY, CDR2 FYNNEI. The CDR3 has 13 residues. The sample also formed part of further work on T cells in Graves' hyperthyroidism and ophthalmopathy.

The sequences come from peripheral blood mononuclear cells (PBMCs), collected at new diagnosis, from a patient treated with antithyroid drugs. The clonotype was recovered from a woman in her 40s with Graves disease. This chain links TRBV2 with TRBJ2-7; 9 bases line up with TRBD1. CDR3 in amino acids: CASADRGAYEQYF. The CDR3 DNA reads as TGTGCCAGTGCGGACAGGGGAGCCTACGAGCAGTACTTC.